Presented here are 2 T cell receptor beta chains from one specimen sequenced in a study of beta chain features in type 1 diabetes. The authors reverse transcribed all of the isolated RNA, so sequencing captured expressed TCRB transcripts. The assay was immunoSEQ multiplex PCR, and TCRdb's table has in-frame clones only and misses some. The sample contains about 300,000 clones, roughly 8% of which appear only once. Sequencing used central memory CD4+ T cells from blood. These receptors were obtained from a woman aged 18-30 years in good health.

The V call is TRBV5-4, the J call TRBJ2-3, with TRBD2 matching over 10 bases. This CDR3 region has 15 residues. With 4 bases clipped from V and 4 bases from J, the junction kept 6 bases outside the gene matches. Germline CDR1 and CDR2: SGHNT and YYREEE (reference sequence). The CDR3 sequence is CASSQGLAKADTQYF. The CDR3 DNA is TGTGCCAGCAGCCAGGGACTAGCGAAAGCAGATACGCAGTATTTT. Based on the CDR3 plus reference TRBV5-4 and TRBJ2-3, the full variable domain is ETGVTQSPTHLIKTRGQQVTLRCSSQSGHNTVSWYQQALGQGPQFIFQYYREEENGRGNFPPRFSGLQFPNYSSELNVNALELDDSALYLCASSQGLAKADTQYFGPGTRLTVL.

This clone was seen only a few times. In nucleotides, the CDR3 is TGCAGTGCGTCGGACAGGGTTGAGTTCTTC. It codes for CSASDRVEFF. V gene TRBV20-1 combines with J gene TRBJ2-1; 8 bases line up with TRBD1. Germline CDR1 is DFQATT and CDR2 is SNEGSKA (reference sequence). Trimming cost V 6 bases and J 14 bases; bases outside gene matches: 6. The CDR3 spans 10 residues.